A single sample is the source of the 16 T cell receptor beta chains below, sequenced in a study of CD8 T cells in ankylosing spondylitis. MiXCR, run by TCRdb on the 5' RACE reads, gives a single entry per CDR3 protein. The data contain a few hundred thousand distinct CDR3 sequences, 11% of them seen just once; the ten biggest clones take up roughly 9%. Sequenced input: blood, either unsorted or a sorted T cell fraction (not recorded which). Source of these receptors: a female donor with ankylosing spondylitis or in good health (not recorded which).

On this clonotype itself: Given a much more abundant clone one base away, this may be a read error. The chain carries TRBV12-3 or TRBV12-4 and TRBJ2-3, with 14 bases lining up with TRBD2. Germline trimming cut 7 bases from V and 0 bases from J; bases unmatched to any gene: 9. The CDR3 is 18 residues long. CDR3: CASTLGLAGEYSTDTQYF. The CDR3 DNA is TGTGCCAGCACCTTGGGACTAGCGGGAGAGTATAGCACAGATACGCAGTATTTT.

This clonotype was recorded at least ten times. In DNA, the CDR3 is TGCAGTGCTAGAGCCGCGACTAACTCCTATAATTCACCCCTCCACTTT. This translates into CSARAATNSYNSPLHF. The chain links TRBV20-1 to TRBJ1-6; D remains unclear. Germline V gene lookup returns CDR1 DFQATT and CDR2 SNEGSKA (reference sequence). Between the trimmed V and J ends, which lost 1 base and 0 bases, there was a span of 10 bases. The length of the CDR3 is 16 residues.

This chain links TRBV5-1 with TRBJ2-1; 8 bases match TRBD2. The germline V gene has CDR1 SGHRS and CDR2 YFSETQ. V lost 0 bases and J lost 9; bases outside the gene matches: 8. CDR3 length: 15 residues. The CDR3 nucleotides are TGCGCCAGCAGCTTGGCCAGCGGGAGAGGCGGTGAGCAGTTCTTC. Its protein is CASSLASGRGGEQFF.

The chain uses TRBV7-6 and TRBJ2-7, with D tentatively TRBD1 (5 bases). The CDR3 contains 13 residues. Trimming pared 6 bases from V and 6 bases from J, leaving 15 bases between. Germline CDR1 SGHVS, CDR2 FNYEAQ. The CDR3 here is CASSQAGWSEQYF. CDR3 bases: TGTGCCAGCAGTCAGGCAGGGTGGAGCGAGCAGTACTTC.

This clonotype was recorded at least ten times. The rearrangement uses TRBV5-1 and TRBJ2-7; either TRBD1 or TRBD2 may supply D (5 bases each). Trimming took off 3 bases at V and 7 bases at J, with 14 bases between the two ends. The CDR3 sequence is 13 residues long. Germline CDR1 is SGHRS and CDR2 is YFSETQ. The CDR3 loop is CASSSGTALEQYF. In DNA, the CDR3 is TGCGCCAGCAGCTCTGGGACGGCTCTTGAGCAGTACTTC.

This clonotype was observed a handful of times. V is TRBV20-1 and J is TRBJ2-1; TRBD2 agrees at 13 bases. The germline V gene encodes CDR1 DFQATT and CDR2 SNEGSKA (reference sequence). Losses at the gene ends were 1 base for V and 9 bases for J; bases not matched to a gene: 3. CDR3 length: 14 residues. CDR3 DNA sequence: TGCAGTGCTAGAGGGACTAGCGGGAGCGGTGAGCAGTTCTTC. Translation: CSARGTSGSGEQFF.

V gene TRBV5-4 combines with J gene TRBJ1-1, with a weak D call TRBD1 (5 bases). From germline, CDR1 is SGHNT and CDR2 YYREEE (reference sequence). This CDR3 region has 15 residues. Between the trimmed V and J ends, which lost 4 bases and 2 bases, there was a span of 15 bases. In DNA form, the CDR3 reads TGTGCCAGCAGCCCGGGGGGGACGACCAACACTGAAGCTTTCTTT. This gives the protein CASSPGGTTNTEAFF.

This clonotype was picked up many times. The chain recombines TRBV7-2 with TRBJ2-7; 7 bases map to TRBD2. The CDR3 runs to 15 residues. Germline-derived CDR1 and CDR2 are SGHTA and FQGNSA. J was trimmed by 3 bases and V by 4 bases; bases with no gene match: 9. The chain's CDR3 is CASSSTGTTLYEQYF. The CDR3 bases are TGTGCCAGCAGCTCCACCGGGACTACTCTCTACGAGCAGTACTTC.

This clonotype was picked up many times. The rearrangement links TRBV10-3 to TRBJ2-7, with 13 bases matching TRBD2. The junction had 4 bases not matched to a gene; V was cut back by 11 bases and J by 0 bases. The CDR3 sequence is 14 residues long. Germline V gives CDR1 ENHRY, CDR2 SYGVKD. CDR3 loop: CAVGTSGTSYEQYF. CDR3 bases: TGTGCCGTTGGGACTAGCGGGACCTCCTACGAGCAGTACTTC.

This clonotype was observed a handful of times. This chain connects TRBV20-1 to TRBJ2-3, with 13 bases matching TRBD2. V lost 7 bases and J lost 4; bases outside the gene matches: 8. CDR1 is DFQATT and CDR2 is SNEGSKA in the germline V gene (reference sequence). CDR3 size: 15 residues. CDR3 sequence: CSGLGLAGIADTQYF. In nucleotides, the CDR3 is TGCAGTGGGTTGGGACTAGCGGGAATCGCAGATACGCAGTATTTT.

This clonotype was seen at least ten times. The CDR3 loop is CASSLVGTAASYNEQFF. The CDR3 nucleotides are TGCGCCAGCAGCTTGGTGGGTACGGCAGCCTCATACAATGAGCAGTTCTTC. V gene TRBV5-1 combines with J gene TRBJ2-1, with D unclear. The CDR3 spans 17 residues. Trimming removed 0 bases from V and 4 bases from J, with 17 bases in between. Germline V gene lookup returns CDR1 SGHRS and CDR2 YFSETQ. Based on the CDR3 plus reference TRBV5-1 and TRBJ2-1, the full variable domain is KAGVTQTPRYLIKTRGQQVTLSCSPISGHRSVSWYQQTPGQGLQFLFEYFSETQRNKGNFPGRFSGRQFSNSRSEMNVSTLELGDSALYLCASSLVGTAASYNEQFFGPGTRLTVL.

A few counts support this clonotype. The V gene is TRBV29-1, the J gene TRBJ2-3; 11 bases are a match to TRBD2. Trimming at V came to 5 bases and at J to 4 bases, leaving 2 bases not matched to a gene. The V gene's germline CDR1 is SQVTM and CDR2 ANQGSEA. The CDR3 runs 13 residues. For the CDR3, the DNA is TGCAGCGTTTTTAGCGGGGGGGCAGATACGCAGTATTTT. It is translated as CSVFSGGADTQYF.

Many counts were recorded for this clonotype. The J gene is TRBJ2-1, the V gene TRBV5-1, with D perhaps TRBD2 (6 bases). CDR1 is SGHRS, CDR2 YFSETQ, per germline. V was cut by 4 bases and J by 0 bases, with 14 bases left in between. The CDR3 loop spans 16 amino acids. CDR3: CASSPPATSSYNEQFF. CDR3 nucleotides: TGCGCCAGCAGCCCCCCTGCGACTAGCTCCTACAATGAGCAGTTCTTC.

This clonotype came up a few times. The rearrangement uses TRBV3-1 and TRBJ2-1; the D is unclear. Germline V lookup: CDR1 LGHDT, CDR2 YNNKEL (reference sequence). V lost 7 bases and J lost 4, with 11 bases in between. The CDR3 extends over 13 amino acids. CDR3 protein: CASTPSLYNEQFF. The CDR3, as DNA: TGTGCCAGCACCCCTTCACTTTACAATGAGCAGTTCTTC.

This clonotype showed up many times. The rearrangement uses TRBV20-1 and TRBJ2-1; the D call may be TRBD1 or TRBD2 (5 bases each). The germline V and J ends were trimmed by 5 bases and 7 bases, with 21 bases remaining between them. The CDR3 length is 15 residues. CDR1 and CDR2 (germline): DFQATT, SNEGSKA (reference sequence). In DNA, the CDR3 is TGCAGTGCTGAGGGCCTTGGACATATAGGTAATGAGCAGTTCTTC. Its translation: CSAEGLGHIGNEQFF.

This clonotype came up many times. This chain joins TRBV20-1 and TRBJ1-1; D perhaps matches TRBD1 (6 bases). This CDR3 is built from 14 residues. CDR1 and CDR2 from the germline V gene are DFQATT and SNEGSKA (reference sequence). V was clipped by 0 bases and J by 3 bases, with 11 bases between them. The CDR3 bases are TGCAGTGCTAGAGATCGGCAGGGGTACACTGAAGCTTTCTTT. This codes for CSARDRQGYTEAFF.